The 3 T cell receptor beta chains listed next were all sequenced from one sample in a study of OX40 agonist ivuxolimab in advanced cancers. Only in-frame clones appear in the TCRdb table, and some are missing; sequencing was by immunoSEQ multiplex PCR. In the table there are some 70,000 clones, about 84% of which are singletons. The material sequenced was CD4+ or CD8+ T cells sorted from blood, taken in a trial of the OX40 agonist ivuxolimab. These TCRs come from an adult with an advanced solid tumor such as melanoma, head and neck, liver or kidney cancer.

CDR3 nucleotides: TGTGCCAGCAGCACTAGCGGGGGTAGCTCCTACGAGCAGTACTTC. It encodes CASSTSGGSSYEQYF. This chain links TRBV11-2 with TRBJ2-7; TRBD2 aligns across 11 bases. The CDR3 extends over 15 amino acids. Germline V gene data show CDR1 as SGHAT and CDR2 as FQNNGV. The ends lost 5 bases at V and 0 bases at J; junction bases unmatched: 3.

The chain carries TRBV27 and TRBJ2-7; TRBD1 agrees at 8 bases. The CDR3 is 14 residues long. Germline values: CDR1 MNHEY, CDR2 SMNVEV (reference sequence). V lost 6 bases and J lost 2; bases outside the gene matches: 6. CDR3 amino acids: CASRPKGQAYEQYF. In DNA form, the CDR3 reads TGTGCCAGCAGACCTAAGGGACAGGCCTACGAGCAGTACTTC.

The rearrangement links TRBV2 to TRBJ1-2, with 7 bases lining up with TRBD1. Germline values: CDR1 SNHLY, CDR2 FYNNEI. Unmatched junction bases numbered 4, after V lost 6 bases and J lost 0 bases. The CDR3 sequence is 14 residues long. In DNA, the CDR3 is TGTGCCAGCAGGGGGGACAGTTCTAACTATGGCTACACCTTC. Protein sequence: CASRGDSSNYGYTF. The full variable domain, its missing parts supplied by reference TRBV2 and TRBJ1-2, is EPEVTQTPSHQVTQMGQEVILRCVPISNHLYFYWYRQILGQKVEFLVSFYNNEISEKSEIFDDQFSVERPDGSNFTLKIRSTKLEDSAMYFCASRGDSSNYGYTFGSGTRLTVV.